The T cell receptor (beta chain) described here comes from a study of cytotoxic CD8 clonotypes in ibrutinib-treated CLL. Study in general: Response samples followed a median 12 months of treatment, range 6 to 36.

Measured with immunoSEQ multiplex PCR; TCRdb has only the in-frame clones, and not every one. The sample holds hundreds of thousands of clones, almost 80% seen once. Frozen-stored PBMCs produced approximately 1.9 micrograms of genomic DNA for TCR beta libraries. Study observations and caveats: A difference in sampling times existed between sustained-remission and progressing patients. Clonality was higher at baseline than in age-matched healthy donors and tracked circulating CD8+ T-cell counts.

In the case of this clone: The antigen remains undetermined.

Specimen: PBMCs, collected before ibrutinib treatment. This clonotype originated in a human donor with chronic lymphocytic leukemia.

This CDR3 reads CASSLEVGLAGANEQFF. The CDR3 DNA sequence: TGCGCCAGCAGCTTGGAAGTTGGTCTAGCGGGAGCCAATGAGCAGTTCTTC. The rearrangement uses TRBV5-1 and TRBJ2-1, with TRBD2 identical over 10 bases. The CDR3 consists of 17 residues. After removal of 0 bases from V and 6 bases from J, the junction contained 9 bases not matched to a gene. Per germline, CDR1 SGHRS and CDR2 YFSETQ.